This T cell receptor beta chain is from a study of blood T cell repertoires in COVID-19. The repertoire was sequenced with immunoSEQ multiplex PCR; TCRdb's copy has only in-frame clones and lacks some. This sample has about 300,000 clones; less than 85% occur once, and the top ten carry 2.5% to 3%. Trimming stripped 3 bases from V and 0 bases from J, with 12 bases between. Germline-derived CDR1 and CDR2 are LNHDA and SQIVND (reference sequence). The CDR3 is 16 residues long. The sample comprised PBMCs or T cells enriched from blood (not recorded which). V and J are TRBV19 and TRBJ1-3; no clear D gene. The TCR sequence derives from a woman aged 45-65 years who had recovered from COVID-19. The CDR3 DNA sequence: TGTGCCAGTAGTATTGGGCAGGCTGACTCTGGAAACACCATATATTTT. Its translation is CASSIGQADSGNTIYF.